The present entry profiles one TCR beta chain with its context. Its target is not known. Germline V gene sequence: CDR1 MNHEY, CDR2 SVGAGI. The CDR3 runs 14 residues. With 6 bases clipped from V and 7 bases from J, the junction kept 6 bases outside the gene matches. The data originate from a study of cytomegalovirus exposure and HLA in healthy donors. This PCR relied on a set of 60 Vbeta primers and 13 Jbeta primers. TCRdb keeps only in-frame clones here, not all; method: immunoSEQ multiplex PCR. There are 150,000 or so clones in the sample; almost 85% occur only once, and more than 0.85% lies in the top ten. Study-level points and caveats: With later analysis, a missense DCLRE1C variant became linked to TCR beta V- and J-gene trimming. A prior analysis recorded that most TCR beta V segments were productive about 90% or about 30% of the time. When analyzed later, the rates of TCR association showed variation by HLA locus, with DRB1 the most and HLA-C the fewest. As a later analysis revealed, most CMV-associated TCR beta chains appeared HLA-restricted.

This chain connects TRBV6-5 to TRBJ2-1; TRBD2 agrees at 10 bases. The specimen was PBMCs. The clonotype was recovered from a man aged 25-45 years in good health and CMV-seronegative. Here the CDR3 reads CASRPGLAMNEQFF. In DNA form, the CDR3 reads TGTGCCAGCAGGCCGGGACTAGCGATGAATGAGCAGTTCTTC.